The entry below gives a single TCR beta chain sequence along with its context. Its antigen remains unidentified. Trimming took 2 bases from V and 2 from J, leaving 7 bases between them. Germline lookup yields CDR1 MGHRA and CDR2 YSYEKL. The CDR3 loop spans 14 amino acids. This record belongs to a study of PD-1 blockade in classical Hodgkin lymphoma. Study-level findings and limits: Causes of the repertoire differences remain undefined, possibly disease activity or prior therapy.

Relapse was seen in all patients after autologous stem cell transplantation, and brentuximab vedotin exposure was variable. CD4+ T cells were purified from thawed PBMCs by magnetic negative selection. The assay was immunoSEQ multiplex PCR, and TCRdb's table has in-frame clones only and misses some. The data hold about 29,000 clones, with less than 90% observed a single time. This sequence joins TRBV4-1 and TRBJ2-1; D is uncertain. The receptor's source is a human donor with classical Hodgkin lymphoma. This sample comprised CD4+ T cells from blood, obtained at baseline. CDR3 nucleotides: TGCGCCAGCAGCCAACCGAACCCCTACAATGAGCAGTTCTTC. It codes for CASSQPNPYNEQFF.